The text below deals with one T cell receptor beta chain. The data derive from a study of T cell responses to AZD1222 COVID-19 vaccine. The V and J ends lost 5 bases and 7 bases, in that order; junction bases with no gene match: 11. The germline V gene has CDR1 MNHEY and CDR2 SMNVEV (reference sequence). This CDR3 comprises 16 residues. The protocol was immunoSEQ multiplex PCR, while the TCRdb copy is restricted to in-frame clones and leaves out a portion. This table has 170,000 or so clones, around nine tenths appearing once. The rearrangement links TRBV27 to TRBJ1-5; 10 bases align to TRBD1. This clonotype was sampled from an adult who received the AZD1222 COVID-19 vaccine. The specimen comprised peripheral blood, sampled 28 days after the second AZD1222 dose. Here the CDR3 DNA reads TGTGCCAGCAGTCCGTGGGACAGGGGATCGAGGCAGCCCCAGCATTTT. Residues: CASSPWDRGSRQPQHF.